The next 7 T cell receptor beta chains were all read from a single sample in a study of regulatory T cells in long-lasting Graves disease. The time point: newly diagnosed GD, antithyroid drugs for less than 3 months. Isolated PBMC RNA provided the starting material for the TCR library. Arm-PCR with iRepertoire HTBI primers amplified the CDR3 regions for these TCR beta libraries. One entry per CDR3 protein results from TCRdb running MiXCR on the multiplex PCR reads. Found here are about 240,000 distinct CDR3 sequences, 20% to 25% of them singletons; the top ten hold approximately 13%. The specimen comprised peripheral blood mononuclear cells (PBMCs), sampled at new diagnosis, from a patient treated with antithyroid drugs. The origin of the receptors is a female donor with Graves disease.

This clonotype was found many times. The rearrangement joins TRBV7-9 to TRBJ1-1, with D possibly matching TRBD1 (5 bases). This CDR3 region has 15 residues. Germline V gene sequence: CDR1 SEHNR, CDR2 FQNEAQ (reference sequence). V was cut by 6 bases and J by 1 base, with 15 bases left in between. The CDR3 region is CASRTEGGANTEAFF. The CDR3 nucleotides read TGTGCCAGCAGGACGGAGGGAGGGGCGAACACTGAAGCTTTCTTT.

The rearrangement uses TRBV28 and TRBJ2-7; a weak D match, TRBD2 (6 bases). The germline V gene has CDR1 MDHEN and CDR2 SYDVKM. Trimming pared 9 bases from V and 6 bases from J, leaving 15 bases between. The CDR3 is made up of 12 amino acids. This CDR3 reads CASIAGGGEQYF. In DNA form, the CDR3 reads TGTGCCAGTATAGCCGGGGGTGGCGAGCAGTACTTC.

The chain joins TRBV6-2 or TRBV6-3 to TRBJ2-1; D is perhaps TRBD1 (6 bases). CDR3 size: 15 residues. The germline V gene encodes CDR1 MNHEY and CDR2 SVGEGT. Trimming took 5 bases from V and 2 from J, leaving 13 bases between them. CDR3 DNA sequence: TGTGCCAGCAGTCAGGGGAGTGTGGCCTACAATGAGCAGTTCTTC. As protein: CASSQGSVAYNEQFF.

The chain has TRBV28 and TRBJ1-2; D not certain. From germline, CDR1 is MDHEN and CDR2 SYDVKM. V shed 5 bases and J shed 8 bases, with 9 bases lying between them. This CDR3 spans 11 amino acids. The CDR3 nucleotides are TGTGCCAGCAGTCAACTTCGGGGCTACACCTTC. It is translated as CASSQLRGYTF.

This clonotype appeared many times. V gene TRBV19 combines with J gene TRBJ2-4, with a possible D match to TRBD2 (6 bases). Trimming left V 3 bases short and J 2 bases short, with 32 bases between. The CDR3 spans 22 residues. Germline CDR1 LNHDA, CDR2 SQIVND (reference sequence). The CDR3 sequence: CASSIEERRRGSGWWTKNIQYF. The CDR3 nucleotides are TGTGCCAGTAGTATCGAAGAGAGGAGGAGGGGATCGGGCTGGTGGACCAAAAACATTCAGTACTTC.

This chain uses TRBV19 with TRBJ1-2; TRBD1 matches 8 bases. There are 13 residues in the CDR3. Germline CDR1 is LNHDA and CDR2 is SQIVND (reference sequence). Trimming removed 8 bases from V and 6 bases from J; junction bases left unmatched: 8. CDR3 DNA: TGTGCCAGTGGACAGGGAGGCGGCGATGGCTACACCTTC. Translating gives CASGQGGGDGYTF.

This clonotype has a count of ten or more. CDR3 sequence (DNA): TGTGCCAGCAGCTTAGAGGGGTCTACCCATTTGAACTATGGCTACACCTTC. It encodes CASSLEGSTHLNYGYTF. The chain uses TRBV13 and TRBJ1-2; D possibly corresponds to TRBD1 (5 bases). Germline CDR1 and CDR2: PRHDT and FYEKMQ (reference sequence). The CDR3 is made up of 17 amino acids. Deletions cut 1 base from V and 2 bases from J, with 17 bases between.